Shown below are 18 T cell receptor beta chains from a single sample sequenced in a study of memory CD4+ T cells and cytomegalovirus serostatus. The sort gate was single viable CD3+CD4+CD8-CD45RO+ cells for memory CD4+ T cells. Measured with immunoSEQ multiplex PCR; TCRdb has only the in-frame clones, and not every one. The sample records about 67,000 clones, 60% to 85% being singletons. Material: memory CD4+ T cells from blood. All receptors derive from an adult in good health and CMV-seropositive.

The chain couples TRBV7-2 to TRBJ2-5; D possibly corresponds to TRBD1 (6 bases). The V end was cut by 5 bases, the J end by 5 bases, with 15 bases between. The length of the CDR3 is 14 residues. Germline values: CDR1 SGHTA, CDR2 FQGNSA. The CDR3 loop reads CASSPNTGTETQYF. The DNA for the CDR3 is TGTGCCAGCAGCCCGAATACAGGGACGGAGACCCAGTACTTC.

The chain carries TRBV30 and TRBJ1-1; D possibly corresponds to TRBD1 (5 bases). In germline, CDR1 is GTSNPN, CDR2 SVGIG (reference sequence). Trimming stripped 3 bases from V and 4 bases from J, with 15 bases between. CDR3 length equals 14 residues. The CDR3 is CAWSLRGRVTEAFF. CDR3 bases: TGTGCCTGGAGCCTGAGGGGCAGGGTCACTGAAGCTTTCTTT. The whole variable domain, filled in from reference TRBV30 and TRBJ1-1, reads SQTIHQWPATLVQPVGSPLSLECTVEGTSNPNLYWYRQAAGRGLQLLFYSVGIGQISSEVPQNLSASRPQDRQFILSSKKLLLSDSGFYLCAWSLRGRVTEAFFGQGTRLTVV.

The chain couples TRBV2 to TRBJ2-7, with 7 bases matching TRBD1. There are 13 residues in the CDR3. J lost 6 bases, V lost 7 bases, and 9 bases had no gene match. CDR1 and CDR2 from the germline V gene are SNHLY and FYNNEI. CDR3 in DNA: TGTGCCAGCAAAAAAGACAGGGACGGCGAGCAGTACTTC. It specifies CASKKDRDGEQYF.

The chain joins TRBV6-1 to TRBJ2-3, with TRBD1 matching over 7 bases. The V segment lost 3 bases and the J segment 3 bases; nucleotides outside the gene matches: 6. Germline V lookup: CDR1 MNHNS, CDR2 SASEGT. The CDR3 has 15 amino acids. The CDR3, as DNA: TGTGCCAGCAGTGAGCTGAGACAGGGTACAGATACGCAGTATTTT. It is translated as CASSELRQGTDTQYF.

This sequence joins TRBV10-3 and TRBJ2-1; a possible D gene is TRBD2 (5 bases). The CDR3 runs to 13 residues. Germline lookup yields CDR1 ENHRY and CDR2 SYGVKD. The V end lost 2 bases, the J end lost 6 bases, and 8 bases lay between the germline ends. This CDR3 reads CAISEGRGNEQFF. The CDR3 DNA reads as TGTGCCATCAGTGAGGGCCGGGGCAATGAGCAGTTCTTC.

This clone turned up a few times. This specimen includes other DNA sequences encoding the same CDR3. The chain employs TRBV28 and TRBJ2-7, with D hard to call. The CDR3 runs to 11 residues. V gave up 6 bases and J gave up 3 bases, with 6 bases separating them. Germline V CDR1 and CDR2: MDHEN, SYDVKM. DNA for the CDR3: TGTGCCAGCAGGTCGAACTACGAGCAGTACTTC. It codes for CASRSNYEQYF.

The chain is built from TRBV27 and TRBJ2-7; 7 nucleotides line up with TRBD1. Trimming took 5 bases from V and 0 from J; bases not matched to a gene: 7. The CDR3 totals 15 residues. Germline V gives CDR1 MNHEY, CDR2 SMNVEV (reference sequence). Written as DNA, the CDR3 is TGTGCCAGCAGTAAACCCCAGGGGGTCTCCTACGAGCAGTACTTC. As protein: CASSKPQGVSYEQYF.

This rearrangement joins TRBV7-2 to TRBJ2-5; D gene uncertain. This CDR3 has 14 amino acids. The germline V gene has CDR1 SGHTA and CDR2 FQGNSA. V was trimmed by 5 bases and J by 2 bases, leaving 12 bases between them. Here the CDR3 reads CASSPDRYQETQYF. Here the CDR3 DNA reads TGTGCCAGCAGCCCCGATCGGTATCAAGAGACCCAGTACTTC. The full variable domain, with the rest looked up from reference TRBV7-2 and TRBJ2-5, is GAGVSQSPSNKVTEKGKDVELRCDPISGHTALYWYRQSLGQGLEFLIYFQGNSAPDKSGLPSDRFSAERTGGSVSTLTIQRTQQEDSAVYLCASSPDRYQETQYFGPGTRLLVL.

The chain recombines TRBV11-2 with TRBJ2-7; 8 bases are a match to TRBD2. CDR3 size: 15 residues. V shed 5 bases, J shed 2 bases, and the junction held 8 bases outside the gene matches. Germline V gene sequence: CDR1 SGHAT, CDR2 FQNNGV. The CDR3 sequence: CASSDRGTSAYEQYF. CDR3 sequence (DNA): TGTGCCAGCAGCGACCGGGGGACTAGTGCCTACGAGCAGTACTTC.

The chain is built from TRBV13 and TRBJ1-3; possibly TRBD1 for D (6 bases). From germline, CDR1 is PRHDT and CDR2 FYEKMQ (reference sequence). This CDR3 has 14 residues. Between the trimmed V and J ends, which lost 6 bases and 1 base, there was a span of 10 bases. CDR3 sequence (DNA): TGTGCCAGCAGGAGAACAGGGTCTGGAAACACCATATATTTT. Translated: CASRRTGSGNTIYF. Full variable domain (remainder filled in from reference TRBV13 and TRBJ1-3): AAGVIQSPRHLIKEKRETATLKCYPIPRHDTVYWYQQGPGQDPQFLISFYEKMQSDKGSIPDRFSAQQFSDYHSELNMSSLELGDSALYFCASRRTGSGNTIYFGEGSWLTVV.

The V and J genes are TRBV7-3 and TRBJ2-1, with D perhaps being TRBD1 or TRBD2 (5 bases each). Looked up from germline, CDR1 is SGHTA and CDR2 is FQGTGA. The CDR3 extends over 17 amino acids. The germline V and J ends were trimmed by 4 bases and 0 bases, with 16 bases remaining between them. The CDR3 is CASSSNPPGSSYNEQFF. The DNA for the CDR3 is TGTGCCAGCAGCTCTAACCCGCCAGGGAGCTCCTACAATGAGCAGTTCTTC.

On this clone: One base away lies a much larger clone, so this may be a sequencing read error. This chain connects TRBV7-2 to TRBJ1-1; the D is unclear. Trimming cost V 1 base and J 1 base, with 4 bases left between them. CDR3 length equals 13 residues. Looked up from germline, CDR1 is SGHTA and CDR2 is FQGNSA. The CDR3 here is CASSLDTNTEAFF. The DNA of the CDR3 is TGTGCCAGCAGCTTAGACACGAACACTGAAGCTTTCTTT. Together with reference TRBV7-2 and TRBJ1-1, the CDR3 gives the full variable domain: GAGVSQSPSNKVTEKGKDVELRCDPISGHTALYWYRQSLGQGLEFLIYFQGNSAPDKSGLPSDRFSAERTGGSVSTLTIQRTQQEDSAVYLCASSLDTNTEAFFGQGTRLTVV.

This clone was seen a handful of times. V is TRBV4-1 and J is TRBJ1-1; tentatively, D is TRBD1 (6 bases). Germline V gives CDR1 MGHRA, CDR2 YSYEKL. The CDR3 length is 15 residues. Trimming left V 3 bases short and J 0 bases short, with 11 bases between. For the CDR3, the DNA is TGCGCCAGCAGCCAGGGGGACATGGTGAACACTGAAGCTTTCTTT. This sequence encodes CASSQGDMVNTEAFF.

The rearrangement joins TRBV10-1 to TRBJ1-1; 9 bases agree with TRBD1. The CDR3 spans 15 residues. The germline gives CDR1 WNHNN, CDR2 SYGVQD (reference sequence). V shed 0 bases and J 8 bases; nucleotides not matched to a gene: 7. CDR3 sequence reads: CASSESTGQGTEAFF. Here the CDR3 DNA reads TGCGCCAGCAGTGAGTCGACAGGACAGGGGACCGAAGCTTTCTTT.

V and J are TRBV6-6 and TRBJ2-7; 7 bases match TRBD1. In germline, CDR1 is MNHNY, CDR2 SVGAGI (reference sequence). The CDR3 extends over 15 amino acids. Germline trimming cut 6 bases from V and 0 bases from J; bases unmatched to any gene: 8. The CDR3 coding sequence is TGTGCCAGCAGGTTGTCGGGACAGAGCTCCTACGAGCAGTACTTC. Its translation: CASRLSGQSSYEQYF.

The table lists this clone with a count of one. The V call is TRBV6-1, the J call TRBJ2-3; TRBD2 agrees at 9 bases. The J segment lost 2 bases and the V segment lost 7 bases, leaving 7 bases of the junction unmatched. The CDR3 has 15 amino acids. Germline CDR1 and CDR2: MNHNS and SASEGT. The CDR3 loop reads CASTLLAGFTDTQYF. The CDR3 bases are TGTGCCAGCACCCTCCTAGCGGGGTTCACAGATACGCAGTATTTT.

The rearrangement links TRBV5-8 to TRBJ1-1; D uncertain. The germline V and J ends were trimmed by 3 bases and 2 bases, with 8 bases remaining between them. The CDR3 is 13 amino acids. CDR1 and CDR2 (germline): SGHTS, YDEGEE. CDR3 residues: CASSYSKNTEAFF. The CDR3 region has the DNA TGTGCCAGCAGCTACAGTAAAAACACTGAAGCTTTCTTT. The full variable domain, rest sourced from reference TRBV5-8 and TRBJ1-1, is EAGVTQSPTHLIKTRGQQATLRCSPISGHTSVYWYQQALGLGLQFLLWYDEGEERNRGNFPPRFSGRQFPNYSSELNVNALELEDSALYLCASSYSKNTEAFFGQGTRLTVV.

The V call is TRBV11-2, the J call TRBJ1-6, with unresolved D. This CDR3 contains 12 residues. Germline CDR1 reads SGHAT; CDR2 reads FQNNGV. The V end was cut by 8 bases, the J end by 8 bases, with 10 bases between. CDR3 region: CASGYLDSPLHF. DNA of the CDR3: TGTGCCAGCGGCTACTTGGATTCACCCCTCCACTTT.